This T cell receptor (beta chain) was sequenced during a study of breast tumors, draining lymph nodes, adjacent tissues. TCRdb called the multiplex PCR reads again in MiXCR, with one record for every CDR3 protein. The sample has approximately 300,000 distinct CDR3 sequences, around 30% seen once. Breast cancer patients provided tissue from their axillary draining lymph nodes. At least ten counts were recorded for this clonotype. The target antigen is unknown. Regarding the study as a whole: That most tumor T cells come from lymph nodes remained unproven. Compared with lymph nodes, tumors were less diverse; compared with nontumor tissue, more. Tumor and nontumor repertoires were significantly more similar in luminal-like than in basal-like breast cancer.

V was trimmed by 0 bases and J by 0 bases, leaving 6 bases between them. From germline, CDR1 is DFQATT and CDR2 SNEGSKA (reference sequence). The CDR3 runs to 13 residues. The sequence was collected from a female donor with breast cancer. Some clones in this sample may be carry-over from other donors' samples. The chain joins TRBV20-1 to TRBJ2-7; D gene uncertain. The sample consisted of axillary lymph node tissue. The DNA of the CDR3 is TGCAGTGCTAGAGACAGCTTCTCCTACGAGCAGTACTTC. Translated, it gives CSARDSFSYEQYF.